Below, 21 T cell receptor beta chains from the same sample are listed, as sequenced in a study of blood T cells in healthy people across ages. Using a J-beta primer mix together with a sample-barcoded 5' primer, a second PCR was run for roughly 6 to 12 cycles. TCRdb recomputed calls from the 5' RACE reads with MiXCR, one row per CDR3 protein. The data show about 1.4 million distinct CDR3 sequences, with almost 60% seen just once and 5% to 7% held by the top ten. The sample taken for sequencing was blood. These receptors all stem from a man aged 18 to 29 in good health.

The chain links TRBV20-1 to TRBJ2-1, with 7 bases aligning to TRBD2. The junction had 12 bases not matched to a gene; V was cut back by 6 bases and J by 4 bases. CDR1 is DFQATT and CDR2 is SNEGSKA in the germline V gene (reference sequence). The CDR3 loop spans 15 amino acids. The chain's CDR3 is CSAPRTPSGYNEQFF. The CDR3 bases are TGCAGTGCCCCCAGAACGCCTAGCGGATACAATGAGCAGTTCTTC.

This chain uses TRBV15 with TRBJ2-1; TRBD2 aligns across 10 bases. V shed 3 bases and J 7 bases; nucleotides not matched to a gene: 3. CDR1 is LNHNV, CDR2 YYDKDF, per germline (reference sequence). The CDR3 is 14 amino acids. CDR3 loop: CATSRRTSGNEQFF. The CDR3, as DNA: TGTGCCACCAGCAGGAGGACTAGCGGAAATGAGCAGTTCTTC.

The V gene is TRBV20-1, the J gene TRBJ2-1; a possible D gene is TRBD1 (5 bases). Germline V gene lookup returns CDR1 DFQATT and CDR2 SNEGSKA (reference sequence). CDR3 size: 13 residues. The CDR3 nucleotides read TGCAGCGCCCCAGTGACAGCCCTCAATGAGCAGTTCTTC. It encodes CSAPVTALNEQFF.

In this sample, this clonotype turned up a few times. This chain connects TRBV5-1 to TRBJ2-3; D tentatively fits TRBD1 or TRBD2 (7 bases each). V lost 4 bases and J lost 1, with 16 bases in between. The CDR3 sequence is 16 residues long. Germline CDR1 reads SGHRS; CDR2 reads YFSETQ. CDR3 in amino acids: CASSQGDYPGTDTQYF. CDR3 nucleotide sequence: TGCGCCAGCAGCCAGGGGGACTACCCTGGCACAGATACGCAGTATTTT.

In this sample, this clonotype turned up once. The J gene is TRBJ2-2, the V gene TRBV27, with 8 bases matching TRBD2. Germline V lookup: CDR1 MNHEY, CDR2 SMNVEV (reference sequence). V shed 2 bases, J shed 3 bases, and the junction held 8 bases outside the gene matches. The CDR3 covers 17 residues. DNA for the CDR3: TGTGCCAGCAGTTTAGATGCCCGGGGGGGCGACACCGGGGAGCTGTTTTTT. Protein product: CASSLDARGGDTGELFF.

V gene TRBV4-2 combines with J gene TRBJ2-1; D gene ambiguous. V was cut by 3 bases and J by 4 bases, with 7 bases left in between. There are 13 residues in the CDR3. Germline CDR1 LGHNA, CDR2 YNFKEQ. CDR3 nucleotides: TGTGCCAGCAGCCAGCTAGTTTACAATGAGCAGTTCTTC. Translated: CASSQLVYNEQFF.

The rearrangement uses TRBV12-3 or TRBV12-4 and TRBJ2-7; 15 positions agree with TRBD2. The length of the CDR3 is 17 residues. The J segment lost 2 bases and the V segment lost 5 bases, leaving 7 bases of the junction unmatched. The CDR3 sequence: CASSAWTSGRGAYEQYF. The CDR3 coding sequence is TGTGCCAGCAGTGCCTGGACTAGCGGGAGGGGGGCCTACGAGCAGTACTTC.

This clonotype was seen only a few times. This chain links TRBV20-1 with TRBJ2-4; 7 bases map to TRBD2. Germline loops: CDR1 DFQATT, CDR2 SNEGSKA (reference sequence). This CDR3 contains 15 residues. The trim removed 5 bases at V and 0 bases at J, leaving 7 bases unmatched. This CDR3 is CSAGSTSPAKNIQYF. The CDR3 bases are TGCAGTGCTGGCTCGACTAGCCCAGCCAAAAACATTCAGTACTTC.

The chain is built from TRBV6-5 and TRBJ2-7; possibly TRBD1 or TRBD2 for D (5 bases each). Germline loops: CDR1 MNHEY, CDR2 SVGAGI. There are 13 residues in the CDR3. The ends were cut back, 2 bases at V and 5 bases at J, with 10 bases in the middle. The CDR3 loop is CASSYGTLNEQYF. DNA for the CDR3: TGTGCCAGCAGTTACGGGACCCTCAACGAGCAGTACTTC.

The chain recombines TRBV7-9 with TRBJ2-1, with 7 bases aligning to TRBD2. This CDR3 has 18 amino acids. Trimming took 0 bases from V and 0 from J; bases not matched to a gene: 8. In germline, CDR1 is SEHNR, CDR2 FQNEAQ (reference sequence). CDR3 bases: TGTGCCAGCAGCTTAGCTTTCAGCGGGGCGAGCTCCTACAATGAGCAGTTCTTC. Its protein product is CASSLAFSGASSYNEQFF.

The V and J genes are TRBV18 and TRBJ2-4, with D hard to call. The J call is uncertain, as TRBJ2-7 better fits the DNA end. This CDR3 has 15 residues. Per germline, CDR1 KGHSH and CDR2 LQKENI. Here the CDR3 DNA reads TGTGCCAGCTCACCAGGACGGTCCTTCAAGCACGAGCAGTACTTC. Amino acids: CASSPGRSFKHEQYF.

The chain is built from TRBV7-2 and TRBJ2-7; D perhaps matches TRBD1 (6 bases). Germline V gene lookup returns CDR1 SGHTA and CDR2 FQGNSA. V lost 5 bases to trimming and J lost 6 bases, with 14 bases between them. CDR3 length equals 13 residues. CDR3 sequence (DNA): TGTGCCAGCAGCCCAAACACAGGGCCCGAGCAGTACTTC. It encodes CASSPNTGPEQYF.

This clonotype has only a few counts. The V and J genes are TRBV2 and TRBJ2-1; D assignment may be TRBD1 or TRBD2 (6 bases each). V was clipped by 10 bases and J by 1 base, with 14 bases between them. CDR1 is SNHLY, CDR2 FYNNEI, per germline. The CDR3 is 14 amino acids. CDR3 amino acids: CAIPGGRSYNEQFF. The CDR3, as DNA: TGTGCCATACCCGGGGGCCGATCCTACAATGAGCAGTTCTTC.

This clonotype was seen more than once but under ten times. The chain has TRBV29-1 and TRBJ1-2, with D perhaps matching TRBD1 (6 bases). CDR3 length equals 13 residues. V was trimmed by 4 bases and J by 3 bases, leaving 12 bases between them. The germline V gene encodes CDR1 SQVTM and CDR2 ANQGSEA. The CDR3 is CSVANRDDYGYTF. CDR3 DNA sequence: TGCAGCGTTGCTAACAGGGATGACTATGGCTACACCTTC.

The genes are TRBV10-2 and TRBJ2-4; 7 bases are a match to TRBD1. The DNA end favors TRBJ2-5, so the J call may be wrong. Germline CDR1 and CDR2: WSHSY and SAAADI. This CDR3 spans 14 amino acids. The CDR3 region is CASSEFRQGATQYF. The CDR3 nucleotides are TGCGCCAGCAGTGAGTTCCGACAGGGAGCGACCCAGTACTTC.

The chain is built from TRBV28 and TRBJ1-1; D ambiguous. The ends were cut back, 7 bases at V and 1 base at J, with 13 bases in the middle. Germline CDR1 reads MDHEN; CDR2 reads SYDVKM. The CDR3 has 14 residues. CDR3 sequence (DNA): TGTGCCAGCATCCCTCCGACTGAGAACACTGAAGCTTTCTTT. This sequence encodes CASIPPTENTEAFF.

The V call is TRBV2, the J call TRBJ1-1, with 9 bases that match TRBD1. The V gene end was trimmed by 6 bases and the J gene end by 5 bases; junction bases not matched to a gene: 10. Germline values: CDR1 SNHLY, CDR2 FYNNEI. The CDR3 contains 15 residues. CDR3 bases: TGTGCCAGCAGACCTCCCCGGGACAGGGTAACTGAAGCTTTCTTT. This translates into CASRPPRDRVTEAFF.

CDR3 residues: CASSFTQSGGSPLHF. The CDR3 DNA reads TGTGCCAGCAGCTTCACTCAGTCTGGGGGTTCACCCCTCCACTTT. V usage is TRBV7-2 and J usage is TRBJ1-6; tentatively, D is TRBD1 (5 bases). Trimming removed 3 bases at V and 9 bases at J, with 15 bases between. Looked up from germline, CDR1 is SGHTA and CDR2 is FQGNSA. The CDR3 has 15 amino acids.

The V call is TRBV6-1, the J call TRBJ2-5, with 7 bases that match TRBD1. The end of the DNA aligns better with TRBJ2-7, so the J call may be wrong. CDR1 MNHNS and CDR2 SASEGT come from the germline V gene. This CDR3 is built from 14 residues. In nucleotides, the CDR3 is TGTGCCAGCAGTGAACAAGGGGGCGGACGCGAGCAGTACTTC. This encodes CASSEQGGGREQYF.

The gene calls are TRBV10-3 and TRBJ2-7; 9 bases line up with TRBD2. J gave up 2 bases and V 3 bases, and 5 bases lay outside the gene matches. The CDR3 is 15 residues long. The germline gives CDR1 ENHRY, CDR2 SYGVKD. CDR3 residues: CAISDPSGTAYEQYF. DNA of the CDR3: TGTGCCATCAGTGATCCTAGCGGGACTGCCTACGAGCAGTACTTC.

This clonotype has just one count. The chain employs TRBV7-9 and TRBJ2-7; D possibly matches TRBD1 or TRBD2 (5 bases each). The CDR3 spans 17 residues. Germline V lookup: CDR1 SEHNR, CDR2 FQNEAQ (reference sequence). Between the trimmed V and J ends, which lost 0 bases and 3 bases, there was a span of 18 bases. The CDR3 spells CASSLAGVGSAHYEQYF. CDR3 coding DNA: TGTGCCAGCAGCTTAGCGGGGGTGGGGTCAGCCCACTACGAGCAGTACTTC.